A selection of T cell receptor beta chains follows, all from one sample in a study of T cell responses to AZD1222 COVID-19 vaccine. Generated by immunoSEQ multiplex PCR, the TCRdb table keeps only in-frame clones and is missing some. Of about 110,000 clones listed, about 85% are singletons. Specimen: peripheral blood, collected 28 days after the second AZD1222 dose. The source of these receptors is an adult who received the AZD1222 COVID-19 vaccine. Each CDR3 is given with its conserved first and last residue. Fields, in order: CDR3 length, V gene, D gene, J gene, clone size, CDR3 DNA, CDR3 protein. The D gene is left open where the match is weak. The size entry is marked missing in some rows and otherwise reads once, few, many or a size class.

18	TRBV28	TRBD1	TRBJ1-1	NA	TGTGCCAGCAGTTTCCCCGCGGGACAGGGGAAAATGAACACTGAAGCTTTCTTT	CASSFPAGQGKMNTEAFF
13	TRBV28	NA	TRBJ1-2	NA	TGTGCCAGCAACCCGACGGATAACTATGGCTACACCTTC	CASNPTDNYGYTF
16	TRBV24-1	TRBD1	TRBJ1-5	NA	TGTGCCACCAGTGAACAGGGGTGGGGTGGCAATCAGCCCCAGCATTTT	CATSEQGWGGNQPQHF
16	TRBV7-6	NA	TRBJ2-3	NA	TGTGCCAGCAGCTTAGCTTTAATGGGGGGCCCAGATACGCAGTATTTT	CASSLALMGGPDTQYF
13	TRBV27	NA	TRBJ2-5	once	TGTGCCACCAGGAGGCAGGGGTTCGAGACCCAGTACTTC	CATRRQGFETQYF
16	TRBV3-1/TRBV3-2	NA	TRBJ1-1	NA	TGTGCCAGCAGCCAAGGCGTTAGCGGGATGAACACTGAAGCTTTCTTT	CASSQGVSGMNTEAFF
14	TRBV24-1	NA	TRBJ2-7	NA	TGTGCCACCAGTGATTCGTGGGATGGCAACGAGCAGTACTTC	CATSDSWDGNEQYF
13	TRBV10-3	NA	TRBJ1-3	NA	TGTGCCATCAGTGAGGGGACGGTGCCCACCATATATTTT	CAISEGTVPTIYF
14	TRBV10-3	NA	TRBJ1-1	NA	TGTGCCATCAGTGAGTTCCAAGGAGACACTGAAGCTTTCTTT	CAISEFQGDTEAFF
15	TRBV13	TRBD1	TRBJ2-7	NA	TGTGCCAGCAGAGCTACCGGGGGACAGGGCTACGAGCAGTACTTC	CASRATGGQGYEQYF
13	TRBV30	TRBD1	TRBJ2-2	NA	TGTGCCACCGGGACAGGGAACACCGGGGAGCTGTTTTTT	CATGTGNTGELFF
13	TRBV18	NA	TRBJ1-1	NA	TGTGCCAGCTCACCAGGTGACGGCACTGAAGCTTTCTTT	CASSPGDGTEAFF
14	TRBV15	NA	TRBJ2-3	NA	TGTGCCACCAGCAGAGATATCGTGGCAGATACGCAGTATTTT	CATSRDIVADTQYF
15	TRBV11-2	NA	TRBJ1-3	NA	TGTGCCAGCAGCTTATCGGGGGCGCTTGGAAACACCATATATTTT	CASSLSGALGNTIYF
17	TRBV6-1	TRBD1	TRBJ1-6	NA	TGTGCCAGCAGTGGGCGAAGACAGGGGCCGGGGGGTTCACCCCTCCACTTT	CASSGRRQGPGGSPLHF
15	TRBV29-1	NA	TRBJ2-3	NA	TGCAGCGTTGAAGAGGGGTCACATAGCACAGATACGCAGTATTTT	CSVEEGSHSTDTQYF
15	TRBV7-3	TRBD2	TRBJ2-7	NA	TGTGCCAGCAGCTTAATCCCGGGAGGATGGGACGAGCAGTACTTC	CASSLIPGGWDEQYF
15	TRBV27	TRBD1	TRBJ2-5	NA	TGTGCCAGCAGCCTAAGGGACAGGTATTCGGAGACCCAGTACTTC	CASSLRDRYSETQYF
13	TRBV7-2	NA	TRBJ2-1	few	TGTGCCAGCAGCTTGACGACAGGCAATGAGCAGTTCTTC	CASSLTTGNEQFF
14	TRBV27	NA	TRBJ2-7	few	TGTGCCAGCAGTCCAAGCGAAGCGACCTACGAGCAGTACTTC	CASSPSEATYEQYF
13	TRBV7-2	NA	TRBJ1-1	once	TGTGCCAGCAGGCGGACTGGGGGGACTGAAGCTTTCTTT	CASRRTGGTEAFF
15	TRBV6-4	TRBD1	TRBJ2-7	NA	TGTGCCAGCAGTGACAAGGGACAGGGGTGCTACGAGCAGTACTTC	CASSDKGQGCYEQYF
15	TRBV4-3	NA	TRBJ1-2	few	TGCGCCAGCAGCCAAATGACCCCAGGGGTCGATGGCTACACCTTC	CASSQMTPGVDGYTF
13	TRBV5-4	NA	TRBJ2-1	NA	TGTGCCAGCAGCCCGGACCCGAGGGGTGAGCAGTTCTTC	CASSPDPRGEQFF
15	TRBV7-7	TRBD2	TRBJ2-2	NA	TGTGCCAGCAGCTTAGATCTAGCGGCGGCCGGGGAGCTGTTTTTT	CASSLDLAAAGELFF
11	TRBV20-1	TRBD2	TRBJ2-5	NA	TGCAGTGCCGAGGGAGGGGAGACCCAGTACTTC	CSAEGGETQYF
14	TRBV6-5	NA	TRBJ2-7	NA	TGTGCCAGCAGACTAAAAAAGAACTCCTACGAGCAGTACTTC	CASRLKKNSYEQYF
14	TRBV27	TRBD1	TRBJ1-2	NA	TGTGCCAGCAGTCCTTCGACAGGGGGGGATGGCTACACCTTC	CASSPSTGGDGYTF
16	TRBV7-9	TRBD1	TRBJ2-7	once	TGTGCCAGCAGCTTGGATGCGGGACAGGGAAGTTACGAGCAGTACTTC	CASSLDAGQGSYEQYF
14	TRBV6-5	NA	TRBJ2-7	NA	TGTGCCAGCAGCTATAACCTCGAGGGCTACGAGCAGTACTTC	CASSYNLEGYEQYF
13	TRBV5-1	NA	TRBJ2-1	few	TGCGCCAGCAGTCATCCCGCTAGGAATGAGCAGTTCTTC	CASSHPARNEQFF
17	TRBV6-6	TRBD1	TRBJ2-7	NA	TGTGCCAGCAGTCCAACCCTGGGGGACAGGGTAATTATAGAGCAGTACTTC	CASSPTLGDRVIIEQYF
14	TRBV19	TRBD2	TRBJ2-2	NA	TGTGCCAGTTCGCCGGGACTAGCTCCCGGGGAGCTGTTTTTT	CASSPGLAPGELFF
14	TRBV4-2	NA	TRBJ2-7	NA	TGTGCCAGCAGCCAAGAAAAGGGGTCCTACGAGCAGTACTTC	CASSQEKGSYEQYF
14	TRBV7-2	TRBD1	TRBJ2-5	NA	TGTGCCAGCAGCTCAGGGGGCGCGGGAGAGACCCAGTACTTC	CASSSGGAGETQYF
19	TRBV5-6	NA	TRBJ1-2	NA	TGTGCCAGCAGCCCTAAAAGAGACCCTCTAAAAGGGAATTTCTATGGCTACACCTTC	CASSPKRDPLKGNFYGYTF
14	TRBV19	TRBD2	TRBJ2-7	NA	TGTGCCAGTAGTAGCGGGAGGGCCTCCTACGAGCAGTACTTC	CASSSGRASYEQYF
15	TRBV4-1	NA	TRBJ1-2	NA	TGCGCCAGCAGCCAAGTTGCAGGGTATGACTATGGCTACACCTTC	CASSQVAGYDYGYTF
17	TRBV30	TRBD1	TRBJ1-1	NA	TGTGCCTGGAGTCCCCCGGGACAGGGAATCATGAACACTGAAGCTTTCTTT	CAWSPPGQGIMNTEAFF
15	TRBV19	TRBD1	TRBJ1-1	NA	TGTGCCAGTAGTATAGATCGGACAGGGAAGACTGAAGCTTTCTTT	CASSIDRTGKTEAFF
16	TRBV9	NA	TRBJ2-3	NA	TGTGCCAGCAGCGTAGAGGCTTCCACTAGCACAGATACGCAGTATTTT	CASSVEASTSTDTQYF
15	TRBV7-2	NA	TRBJ1-3	NA	TGTGCCAGCAGCTCCGGGACGGTCTCTGGAAACACCATATATTTT	CASSSGTVSGNTIYF
13	TRBV29-1	TRBD1	TRBJ2-7	NA	TGCAGCGTTGAGGGGACAGCGACCTACGAGCAGTACTTC	CSVEGTATYEQYF
16	TRBV14	TRBD2	TRBJ2-1	once	TGTGCCAGCAGCCCGATAGCGGGAGGGTCCTACAATGAGCAGTTCTTC	CASSPIAGGSYNEQFF
14	TRBV7-2	TRBD2	TRBJ2-3	NA	TGTGCCAGCAGCCCTAGCGGGGGCACAGATACGCAGTATTTT	CASSPSGGTDTQYF
18	TRBV4-2	NA	TRBJ2-3	NA	TGTGCCAGCAGCCAAGAGCTAGCGCGCCGTACTAGCACAGATACGCAGTATTTT	CASSQELARRTSTDTQYF
16	TRBV27	NA	TRBJ2-6	NA	TGTGCCAGCAGTGACGGACAGCTCTCTGGGGCCAACGTCCTGACTTTC	CASSDGQLSGANVLTF
17	TRBV4-3	NA	TRBJ2-6	NA	TGCGCCAGCAGCCAGGTTCCTCTATACTCTGGGGCCAACGTCCTGACTTTC	CASSQVPLYSGANVLTF
15	TRBV5-1	TRBD1	TRBJ2-7	NA	TGCGCCAGCAGCTTCAGTTGGGACAGGGCCGACGAGCAGTACTTC	CASSFSWDRADEQYF